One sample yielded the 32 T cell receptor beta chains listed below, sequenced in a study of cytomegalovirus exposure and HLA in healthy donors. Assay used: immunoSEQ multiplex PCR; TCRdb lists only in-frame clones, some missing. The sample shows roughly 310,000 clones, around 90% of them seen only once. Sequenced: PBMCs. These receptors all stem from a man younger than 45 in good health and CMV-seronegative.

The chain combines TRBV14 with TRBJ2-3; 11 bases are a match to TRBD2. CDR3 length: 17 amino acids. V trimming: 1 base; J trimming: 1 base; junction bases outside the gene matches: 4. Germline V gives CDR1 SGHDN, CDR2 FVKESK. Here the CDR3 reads CASSQGVTSGGTDTQYF. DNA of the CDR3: TGTGCCAGCAGCCAAGGGGTGACTAGCGGGGGCACAGATACGCAGTATTTT.

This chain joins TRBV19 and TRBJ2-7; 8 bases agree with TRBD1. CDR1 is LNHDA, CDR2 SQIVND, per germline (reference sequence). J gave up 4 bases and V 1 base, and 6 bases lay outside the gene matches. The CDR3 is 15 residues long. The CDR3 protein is CASSIVGDRGYEQYF. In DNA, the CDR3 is TGTGCCAGTAGTATAGTAGGTGACAGGGGTTACGAGCAGTACTTC.

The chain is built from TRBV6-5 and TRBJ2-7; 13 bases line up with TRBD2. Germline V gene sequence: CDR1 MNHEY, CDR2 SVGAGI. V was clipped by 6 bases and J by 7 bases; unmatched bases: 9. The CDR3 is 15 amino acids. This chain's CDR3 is CASSRGTSGAWEQYF. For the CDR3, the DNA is TGTGCCAGCAGCCGAGGGACTAGCGGGGCCTGGGAGCAGTACTTC.

CDR3 residues: CSVNPSTSGTDTQYF. CDR3 coding DNA: TGCAGCGTAAACCCGTCGACTAGCGGAACAGATACGCAGTATTTT. V gene TRBV29-1 combines with J gene TRBJ2-3, with 9 bases fitting TRBD2. The length of the CDR3 is 15 residues. The J segment lost 3 bases and the V segment lost 6 bases, leaving 10 bases of the junction unmatched. CDR1 is SQVTM, CDR2 ANQGSEA, per germline.

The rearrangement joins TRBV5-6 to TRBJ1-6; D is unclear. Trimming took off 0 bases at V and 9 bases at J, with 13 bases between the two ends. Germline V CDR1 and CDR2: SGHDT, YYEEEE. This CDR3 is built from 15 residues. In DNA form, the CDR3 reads TGTGCCAGCAGCTTGGCCGGAGGGTGGGGTTCACCCCTCCACTTT. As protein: CASSLAGGWGSPLHF.

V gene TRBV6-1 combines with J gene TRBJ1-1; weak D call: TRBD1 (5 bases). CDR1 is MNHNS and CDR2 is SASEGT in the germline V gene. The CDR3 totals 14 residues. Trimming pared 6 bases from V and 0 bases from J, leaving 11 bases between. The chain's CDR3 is CASSGDFMNTEAFF. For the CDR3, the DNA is TGTGCCAGCAGCGGGGACTTCATGAACACTGAAGCTTTCTTT.

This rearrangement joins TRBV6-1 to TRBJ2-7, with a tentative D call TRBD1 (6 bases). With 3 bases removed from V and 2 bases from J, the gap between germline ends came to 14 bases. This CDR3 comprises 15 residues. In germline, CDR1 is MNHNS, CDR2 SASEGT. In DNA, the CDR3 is TGTGCCAGCAGTGAGAGCAGGGGACCGACCTACGAGCAGTACTTC. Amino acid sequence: CASSESRGPTYEQYF.

For the CDR3, the DNA is TGTGCCAGCTCGCCCACCGGGACAGCGATTGAAGCTTTCTTT. This encodes CASSPTGTAIEAFF. The chain recombines TRBV18 with TRBJ1-1; the match to TRBD1 covers 7 bases. The ends lost 6 bases at V and 7 bases at J; junction bases unmatched: 11. The CDR3 is 14 residues long. CDR1 is KGHSH and CDR2 is LQKENI in the germline V gene.

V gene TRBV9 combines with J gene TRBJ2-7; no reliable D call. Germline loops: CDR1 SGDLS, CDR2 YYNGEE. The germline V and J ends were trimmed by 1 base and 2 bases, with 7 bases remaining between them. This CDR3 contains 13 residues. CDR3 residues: CASSVSGAYEQYF. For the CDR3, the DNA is TGTGCCAGCAGCGTATCTGGAGCCTACGAGCAGTACTTC.

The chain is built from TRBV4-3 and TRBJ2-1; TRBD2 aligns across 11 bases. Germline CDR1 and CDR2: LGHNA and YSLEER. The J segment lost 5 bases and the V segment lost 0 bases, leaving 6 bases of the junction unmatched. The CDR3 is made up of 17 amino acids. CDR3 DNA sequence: TGCGCCAGCAGCCAAGATCTTATACTAGCGGGGGACAATGAGCAGTTCTTC. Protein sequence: CASSQDLILAGDNEQFF.

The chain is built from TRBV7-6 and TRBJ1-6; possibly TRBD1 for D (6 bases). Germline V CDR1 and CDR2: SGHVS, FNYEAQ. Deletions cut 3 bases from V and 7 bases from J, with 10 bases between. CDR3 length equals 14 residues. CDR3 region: CASSLSRGNSPLHF. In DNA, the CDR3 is TGTGCCAGCAGCTTGAGCAGGGGAAATTCACCCCTCCACTTT. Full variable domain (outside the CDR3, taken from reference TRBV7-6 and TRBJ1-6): GAGVSQSPRYKVTKRGQDVALRCDPISGHVSLYWYRQALGQGPEFLTYFNYEAQQDKSGLPNDRFSAERPEGSISTLTIQRTEQRDSAMYRCASSLSRGNSPLHFGNGTRLTVT.

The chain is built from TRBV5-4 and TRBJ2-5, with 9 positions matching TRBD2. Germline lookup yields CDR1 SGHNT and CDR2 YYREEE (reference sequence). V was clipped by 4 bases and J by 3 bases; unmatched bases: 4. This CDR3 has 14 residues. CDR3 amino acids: CASSAGLAEETQYF. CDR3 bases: TGTGCCAGCAGCGCGGGACTAGCTGAAGAGACCCAGTACTTC.

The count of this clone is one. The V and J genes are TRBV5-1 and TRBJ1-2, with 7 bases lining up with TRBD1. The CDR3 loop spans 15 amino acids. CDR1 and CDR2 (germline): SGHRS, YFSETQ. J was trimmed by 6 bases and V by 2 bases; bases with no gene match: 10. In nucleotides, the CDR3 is TGCGCCAGCAGCTTTACCAGACAGGGTCGGAATGGCTACACCTTC. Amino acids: CASSFTRQGRNGYTF.

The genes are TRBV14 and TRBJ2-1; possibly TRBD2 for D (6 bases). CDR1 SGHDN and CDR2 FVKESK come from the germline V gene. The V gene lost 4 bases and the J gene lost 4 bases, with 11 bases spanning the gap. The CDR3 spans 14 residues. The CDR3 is CASSRDWPYNEQFF. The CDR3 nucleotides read TGTGCCAGCAGCCGGGACTGGCCTTACAATGAGCAGTTCTTC.

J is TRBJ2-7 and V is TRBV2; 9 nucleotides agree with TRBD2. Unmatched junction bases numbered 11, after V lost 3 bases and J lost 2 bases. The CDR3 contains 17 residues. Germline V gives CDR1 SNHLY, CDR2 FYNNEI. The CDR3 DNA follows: TGTGCCAGCAGTGAGGTAGGGTTCGGGACTAGCCCCTACGAGCAGTACTTC. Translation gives CASSEVGFGTSPYEQYF.

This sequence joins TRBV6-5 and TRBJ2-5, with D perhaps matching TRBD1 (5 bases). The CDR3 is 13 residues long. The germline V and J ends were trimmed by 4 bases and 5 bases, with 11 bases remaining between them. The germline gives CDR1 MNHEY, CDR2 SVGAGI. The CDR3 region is CASSWQGRETQYF. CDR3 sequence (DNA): TGTGCCAGCAGTTGGCAGGGCCGGGAGACCCAGTACTTC.

The CDR3 sequence is CASSLGAVVDRDHEQYF. The CDR3 DNA sequence: TGCGCCAGCAGCTTGGGGGCGGTAGTGGACAGGGACCACGAGCAGTACTTC. The chain is built from TRBV5-1 and TRBJ2-7, with 8 nucleotides matching TRBD1. Germline loops: CDR1 SGHRS, CDR2 YFSETQ. The V gene end was trimmed by 0 bases and the J gene end by 5 bases; junction bases not matched to a gene: 13. The CDR3 contains 17 residues.

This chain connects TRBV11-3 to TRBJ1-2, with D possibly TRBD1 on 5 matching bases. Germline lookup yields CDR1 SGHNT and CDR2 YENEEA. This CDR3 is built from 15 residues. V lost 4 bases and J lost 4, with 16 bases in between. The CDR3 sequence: CASSCQGFLGYGYTF. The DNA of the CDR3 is TGTGCCAGCAGCTGCCAGGGTTTTCTGGGCTATGGCTACACCTTC.

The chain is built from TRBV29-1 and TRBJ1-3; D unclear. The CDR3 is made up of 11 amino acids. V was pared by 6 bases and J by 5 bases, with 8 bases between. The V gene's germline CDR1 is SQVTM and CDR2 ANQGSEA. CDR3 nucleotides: TGCAGCGTGGAGATAAGAAACACCATATATTTT. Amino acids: CSVEIRNTIYF.

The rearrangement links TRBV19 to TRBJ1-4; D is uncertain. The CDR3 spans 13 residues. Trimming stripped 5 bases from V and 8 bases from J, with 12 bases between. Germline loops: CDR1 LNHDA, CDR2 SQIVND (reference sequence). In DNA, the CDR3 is TGTGCCAGTAGTCTGCGTGGTCGGGAAAAACTGTTTTTT. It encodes CASSLRGREKLFF.

CDR3 sequence (DNA): TGCGCCAGCAGCCCCTGGGACAGGGGAGACACTGAAGCTTTCTTT. Translated, it gives CASSPWDRGDTEAFF. J is TRBJ1-1 and V is TRBV4-1; 10 bases are shared with TRBD1. CDR3 size: 15 residues. Trimming at V came to 4 bases and at J to 3 bases, leaving 5 bases not matched to a gene. Germline lookup yields CDR1 MGHRA and CDR2 YSYEKL.

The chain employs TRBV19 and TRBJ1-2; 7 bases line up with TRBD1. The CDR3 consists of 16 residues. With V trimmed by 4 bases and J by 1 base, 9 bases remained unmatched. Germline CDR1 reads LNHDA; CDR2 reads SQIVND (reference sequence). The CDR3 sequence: CASSTTGQLINYGYTF. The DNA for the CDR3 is TGTGCCAGTAGTACGACAGGGCAACTGATTAACTATGGCTACACCTTC.

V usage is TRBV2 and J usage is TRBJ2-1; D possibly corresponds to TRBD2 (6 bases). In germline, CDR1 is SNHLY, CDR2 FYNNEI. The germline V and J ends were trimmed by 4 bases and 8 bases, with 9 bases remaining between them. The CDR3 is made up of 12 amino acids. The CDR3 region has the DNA TGTGCCAGCAGTGTCTCGGGGGATGAGCAGTTCTTC. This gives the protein CASSVSGDEQFF.

Written as DNA, the CDR3 is TGTGCCAGCAGTTACGCGTCCGGGGGGATCTATGGCTACACCTTC. Residues: CASSYASGGIYGYTF. The rearrangement uses TRBV6-5 and TRBJ1-2; D may be TRBD1 (5 bases). Trimming stripped 2 bases from V and 4 bases from J, with 14 bases between. In germline, CDR1 is MNHEY, CDR2 SVGAGI. The CDR3 is 15 residues long.

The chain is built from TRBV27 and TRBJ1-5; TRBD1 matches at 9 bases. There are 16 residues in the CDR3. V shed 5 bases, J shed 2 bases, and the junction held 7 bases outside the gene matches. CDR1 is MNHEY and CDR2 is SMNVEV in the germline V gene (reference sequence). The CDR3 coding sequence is TGTGCCAGCAGTCCCGGGGGACAGGGTGGCAATCAGCCCCAGCATTTT. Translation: CASSPGGQGGNQPQHF.

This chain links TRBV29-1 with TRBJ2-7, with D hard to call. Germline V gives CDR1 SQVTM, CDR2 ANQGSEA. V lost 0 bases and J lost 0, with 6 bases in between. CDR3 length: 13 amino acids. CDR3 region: CSVEDYSSYEQYF. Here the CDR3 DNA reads TGCAGCGTTGAAGACTACAGCTCCTACGAGCAGTACTTC.

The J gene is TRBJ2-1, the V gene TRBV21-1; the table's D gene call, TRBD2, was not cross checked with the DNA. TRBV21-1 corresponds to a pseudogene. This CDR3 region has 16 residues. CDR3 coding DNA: TGTGCCAGCAGCAAAGATCGGGAGGGACGAAACAATGAGCAGTTCTTC. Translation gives CASSKDREGRNNEQFF.

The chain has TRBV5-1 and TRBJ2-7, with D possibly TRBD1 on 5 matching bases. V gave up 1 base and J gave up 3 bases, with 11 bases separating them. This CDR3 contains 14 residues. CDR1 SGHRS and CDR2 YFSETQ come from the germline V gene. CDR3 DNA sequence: TGCGCCAGCAGCTTGATGGCAGGGAACTACGAGCAGTACTTC. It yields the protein CASSLMAGNYEQYF. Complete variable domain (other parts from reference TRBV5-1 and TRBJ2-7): KAGVTQTPRYLIKTRGQQVTLSCSPISGHRSVSWYQQTPGQGLQFLFEYFSETQRNKGNFPGRFSGRQFSNSRSEMNVSTLELGDSALYLCASSLMAGNYEQYFGPGTRLTVT.

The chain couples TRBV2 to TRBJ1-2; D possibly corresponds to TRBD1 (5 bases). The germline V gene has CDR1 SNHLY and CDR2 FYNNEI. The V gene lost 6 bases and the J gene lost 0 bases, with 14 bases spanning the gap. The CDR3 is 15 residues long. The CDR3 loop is CASSRDRTANYGYTF. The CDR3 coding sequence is TGTGCCAGCAGCCGAGACAGAACAGCTAACTATGGCTACACCTTC.

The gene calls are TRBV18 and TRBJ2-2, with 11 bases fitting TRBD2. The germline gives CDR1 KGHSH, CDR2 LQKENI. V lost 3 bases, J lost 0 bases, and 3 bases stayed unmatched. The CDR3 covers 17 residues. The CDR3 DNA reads TGTGCCAGCTCACCTTCTAGCGGGGGGCCGAACACCGGGGAGCTGTTTTTT. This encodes CASSPSSGGPNTGELFF.

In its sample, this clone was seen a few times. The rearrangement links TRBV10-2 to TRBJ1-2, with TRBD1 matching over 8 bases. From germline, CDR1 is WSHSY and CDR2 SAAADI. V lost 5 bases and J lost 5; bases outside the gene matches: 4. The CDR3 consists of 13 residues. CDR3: CASSTTGEYGYTF. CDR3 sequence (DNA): TGCGCCAGCAGTACGACAGGGGAGTATGGCTACACCTTC.

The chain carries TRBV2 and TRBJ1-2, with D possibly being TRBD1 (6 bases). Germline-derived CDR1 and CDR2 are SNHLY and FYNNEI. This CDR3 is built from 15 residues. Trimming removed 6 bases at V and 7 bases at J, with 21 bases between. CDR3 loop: CASSQDTGRGVGYTF. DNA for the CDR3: TGTGCCAGCAGCCAAGATACAGGGAGGGGAGTTGGCTACACCTTC.